This TCR beta chain was recovered during a study of T cells after yellow fever vaccination. Study conclusions and caveats: Just a small share of clonotypes turned up in the CD4 compartment as well as the CD8 compartment.

This clonotype was counted between two and nine times. Antigen: not known. Each CDR3 protein gets one entry after TCRdb re-called the 5' RACE reads with MiXCR. The table includes around 73,000 distinct CDR3 sequences, 7.5% to 9% detected once. The CDR3 sequence is 11 residues long. Per germline, CDR1 MGHDK and CDR2 SYGVNS. V was cut by 5 bases and J by 5 bases, with 7 bases left in between. Here the sequenced sample was CD8+ T cells sorted from PBMCs, taken on the day of the yellow fever booster vaccination. This chain joins TRBV25-1 and TRBJ2-7, with a weak D call TRBD1 (6 bases). This sequence was found in a man in his thirties or forties who received the YFV17D yellow fever vaccine. The CDR3 reads CASSTGNEQYF. The CDR3 nucleotides read TGTGCCAGCAGTACAGGGAACGAGCAGTACTTC.